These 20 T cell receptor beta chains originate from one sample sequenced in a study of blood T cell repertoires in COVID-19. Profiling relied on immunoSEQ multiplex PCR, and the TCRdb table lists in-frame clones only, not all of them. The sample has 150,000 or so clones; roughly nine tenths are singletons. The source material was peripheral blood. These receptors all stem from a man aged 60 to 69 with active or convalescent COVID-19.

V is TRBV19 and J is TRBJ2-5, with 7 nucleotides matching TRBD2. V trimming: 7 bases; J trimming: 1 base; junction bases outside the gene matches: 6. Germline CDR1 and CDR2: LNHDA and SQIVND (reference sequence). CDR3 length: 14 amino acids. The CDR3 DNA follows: TGTGCCAGTAATGGGCGGGGGTTCCAAGAGACCCAGTACTTC. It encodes CASNGRGFQETQYF.

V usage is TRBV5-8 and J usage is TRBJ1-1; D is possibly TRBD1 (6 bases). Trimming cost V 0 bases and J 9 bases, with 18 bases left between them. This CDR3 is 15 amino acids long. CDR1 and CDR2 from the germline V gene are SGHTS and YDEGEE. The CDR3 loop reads CASSLESGQASKAFF. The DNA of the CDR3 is TGTGCCAGCAGCTTGGAGTCGGGACAAGCCTCAAAAGCTTTCTTT.

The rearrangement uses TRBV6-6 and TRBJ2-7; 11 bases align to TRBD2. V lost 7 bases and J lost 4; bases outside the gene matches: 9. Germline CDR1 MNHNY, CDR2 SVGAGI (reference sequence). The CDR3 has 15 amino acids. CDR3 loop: CASTVAGGPSYEQYF. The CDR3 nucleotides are TGTGCCAGCACCGTAGCGGGAGGGCCGTCATACGAGCAGTACTTC.

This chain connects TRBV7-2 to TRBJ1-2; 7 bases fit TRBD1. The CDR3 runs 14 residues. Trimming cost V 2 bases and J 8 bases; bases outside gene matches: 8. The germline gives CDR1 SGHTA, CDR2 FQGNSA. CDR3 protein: CASSLLGNRGGYTF. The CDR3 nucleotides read TGTGCCAGCAGCTTACTCGGGAACAGGGGAGGCTACACCTTC.

The CDR3 DNA reads TGTGCCAGCATCCGGGACAGGGTTTATGAAAAACTGTTTTTT. Residues: CASIRDRVYEKLFF. This chain links TRBV6-5 with TRBJ1-4; 9 bases match TRBD1. The V gene's germline CDR1 is MNHEY and CDR2 SVGAGI. This CDR3 is built from 14 residues. The trim removed 7 bases at V and 6 bases at J, leaving 6 bases unmatched.

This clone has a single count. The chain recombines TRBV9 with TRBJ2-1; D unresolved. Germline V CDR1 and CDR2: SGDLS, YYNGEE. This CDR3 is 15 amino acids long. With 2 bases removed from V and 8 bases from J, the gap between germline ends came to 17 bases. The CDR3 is CASSVGPVTNHEQFF. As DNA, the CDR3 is TGTGCCAGCAGCGTCGGTCCGGTAACCAACCATGAGCAGTTCTTC.

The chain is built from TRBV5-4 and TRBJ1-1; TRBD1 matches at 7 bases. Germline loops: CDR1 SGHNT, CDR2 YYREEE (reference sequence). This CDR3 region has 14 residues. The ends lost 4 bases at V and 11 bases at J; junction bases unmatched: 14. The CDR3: CASSIGTVHKGAFF. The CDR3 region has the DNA TGTGCCAGCAGCATCGGGACAGTCCATAAGGGGGCTTTCTTT.

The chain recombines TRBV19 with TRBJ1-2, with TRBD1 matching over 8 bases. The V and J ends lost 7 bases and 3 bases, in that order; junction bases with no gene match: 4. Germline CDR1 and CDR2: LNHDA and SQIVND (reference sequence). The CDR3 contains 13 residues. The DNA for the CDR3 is TGTGCCAGTAATCAGGACAGGGACTATGGCTACACCTTC. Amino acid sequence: CASNQDRDYGYTF.

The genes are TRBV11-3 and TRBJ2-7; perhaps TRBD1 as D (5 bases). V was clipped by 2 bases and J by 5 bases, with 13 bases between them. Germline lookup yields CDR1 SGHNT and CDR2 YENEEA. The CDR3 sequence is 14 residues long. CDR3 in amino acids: CASSLFPGADEQYF. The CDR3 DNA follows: TGTGCCAGCAGCTTATTTCCTGGGGCGGACGAGCAGTACTTC. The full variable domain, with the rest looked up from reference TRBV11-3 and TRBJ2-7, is EAGVVQSPRYKIIEKKQPVAFWCNPISGHNTLYWYLQNLGQGPELLIRYENEEAVDDSQLPKDRFSAERLKGVDSTLKIQPAELGDSAVYLCASSLFPGADEQYFGPGTRLTVT.

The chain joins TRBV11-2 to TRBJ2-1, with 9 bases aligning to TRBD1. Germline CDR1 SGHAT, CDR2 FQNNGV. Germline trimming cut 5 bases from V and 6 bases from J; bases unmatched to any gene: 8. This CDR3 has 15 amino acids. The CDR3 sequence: CASSPGTGYVNEQFF. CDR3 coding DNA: TGTGCCAGCAGCCCCGGGACAGGGTACGTCAATGAGCAGTTCTTC.

The CDR3 DNA follows: TGCAGCGCCTCAACCGGGACAGGCACTCAGCCCCAGCATTTT. This encodes CSASTGTGTQPQHF. This chain links TRBV29-1 with TRBJ1-5, with TRBD1 identical over 8 bases. This CDR3 contains 14 residues. Per the germline V gene, CDR1 is SQVTM and CDR2 is ANQGSEA. Germline trimming cut 7 bases from V and 6 bases from J; bases unmatched to any gene: 11. The whole variable domain, filled in from reference TRBV29-1 and TRBJ1-5, reads SAVISQKPSRDICQRGTSLTIQCQVDSQVTMMFWYRQQPGQSLTLIATANQGSEATYESGFVIDKFPISRPNLTFSTLTVSNMSPEDSSIYLCSASTGTGTQPQHFGDGTRLSIL.

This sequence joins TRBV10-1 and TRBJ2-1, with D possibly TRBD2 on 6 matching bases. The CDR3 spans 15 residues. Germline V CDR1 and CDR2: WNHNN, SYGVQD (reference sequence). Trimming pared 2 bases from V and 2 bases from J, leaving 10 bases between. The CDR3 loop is CASSEGLAPYNEQFF. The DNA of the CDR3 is TGCGCCAGCAGTGAGGGGCTAGCGCCCTACAATGAGCAGTTCTTC.

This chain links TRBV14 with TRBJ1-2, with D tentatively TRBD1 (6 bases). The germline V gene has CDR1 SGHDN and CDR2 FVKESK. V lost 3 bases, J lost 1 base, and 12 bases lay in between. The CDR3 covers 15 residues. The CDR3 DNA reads TGTGCCAGCAGCCATAGACAGGCGAATAACTATGGCTACACCTTC. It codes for CASSHRQANNYGYTF.

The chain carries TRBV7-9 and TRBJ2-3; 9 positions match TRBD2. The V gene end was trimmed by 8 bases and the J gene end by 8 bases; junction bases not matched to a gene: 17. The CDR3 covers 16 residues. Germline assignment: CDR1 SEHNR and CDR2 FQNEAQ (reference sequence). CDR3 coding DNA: TGTGCCAGCCCGTTAACCCCCTTAGCGGGAGCGGGTACGCAGTATTTT. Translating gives CASPLTPLAGAGTQYF.

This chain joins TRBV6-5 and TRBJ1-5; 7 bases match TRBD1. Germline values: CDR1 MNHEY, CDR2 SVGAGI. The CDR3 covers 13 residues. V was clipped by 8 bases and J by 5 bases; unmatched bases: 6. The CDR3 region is CASGRGAYQPQHF. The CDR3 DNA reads TGTGCCAGCGGCAGGGGGGCTTATCAGCCCCAGCATTTT.

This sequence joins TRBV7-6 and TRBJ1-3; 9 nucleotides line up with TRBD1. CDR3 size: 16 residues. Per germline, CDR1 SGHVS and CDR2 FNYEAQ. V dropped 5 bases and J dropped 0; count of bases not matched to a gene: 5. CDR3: CASSPMDRGSGNTIYF. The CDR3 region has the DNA TGTGCCAGCAGCCCCATGGACAGGGGCTCTGGAAACACCATATATTTT.

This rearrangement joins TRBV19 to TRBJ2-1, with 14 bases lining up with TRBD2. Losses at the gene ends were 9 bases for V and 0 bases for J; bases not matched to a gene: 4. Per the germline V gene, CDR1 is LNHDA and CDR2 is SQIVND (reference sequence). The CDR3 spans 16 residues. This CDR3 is CASGLAGGYSYNEQFF. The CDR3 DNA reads TGTGCCAGCGGACTAGCGGGAGGCTACTCCTACAATGAGCAGTTCTTC.

The CDR3 reads CASSQEASSQPQHF. CDR3 nucleotides: TGTGCCAGCAGCCAAGAAGCCTCGAGTCAGCCCCAGCATTTT. The chain employs TRBV4-2 and TRBJ1-5; D gene uncertain. Trimming took off 0 bases at V and 6 bases at J, with 9 bases between the two ends. The germline V gene encodes CDR1 LGHNA and CDR2 YNFKEQ. The CDR3 consists of 14 residues.

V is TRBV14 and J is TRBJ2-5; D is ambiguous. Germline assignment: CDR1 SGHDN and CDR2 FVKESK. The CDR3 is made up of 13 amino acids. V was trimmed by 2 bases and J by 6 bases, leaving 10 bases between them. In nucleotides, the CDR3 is TGTGCCAGCAGCCAACCACCAGGAAAGACCCAGTACTTC. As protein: CASSQPPGKTQYF.

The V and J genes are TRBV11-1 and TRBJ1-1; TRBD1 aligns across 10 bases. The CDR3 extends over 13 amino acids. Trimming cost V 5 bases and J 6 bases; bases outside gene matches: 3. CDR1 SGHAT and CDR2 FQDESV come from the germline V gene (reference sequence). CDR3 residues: CASSKGTGAEAFF. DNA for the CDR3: TGTGCCAGCAGCAAAGGGACAGGGGCTGAAGCTTTCTTT.